This T cell receptor (beta chain) comes out of a study of T cell responses to AZD1222 COVID-19 vaccine. The V and J ends lost 7 bases and 3 bases, in that order; junction bases with no gene match: 7. Germline loops: CDR1 SGHNT, CDR2 YYREEE (reference sequence). This CDR3 region has 13 residues. As to this clone: Antigen: not known.

The assay was immunoSEQ multiplex PCR, and TCRdb's table has in-frame clones only and misses some. Here the sample spans 95,000 to 150,000 clones, 92% being singletons. Study-level results: Among the donors, most were white British and more were female, and clonal diversity was possibly underestimated.

Pooling of second doses given at about 4 or about 12 weeks was done. The source of this sequence is an adult who received the AZD1222 COVID-19 vaccine. Sequencing was performed on peripheral blood, taken 28 days after the second AZD1222 dose. This chain links TRBV5-4 with TRBJ2-7, with 7 nucleotides matching TRBD2. The chain's CDR3 is CASGRGGNYEQYF. For the CDR3, the DNA is TGTGCCAGCGGGAGGGGAGGAAACTACGAGCAGTACTTC.